This paragraph reports one T cell receptor beta chain. Original processing notes: Researchers report that nucleated cell counts were estimated from reference gene primer amplification. Method: immunoSEQ multiplex PCR; TCRdb's copy keeps in-frame clones and lacks some. V, J and clone size are taken as reported in that table, and D and trimming were inferred from the DNA itself. The table shows about 210,000 clones, with 75% to 85% occurring only once. V was pared by 4 bases and J by 9 bases, with 6 bases between. The germline V gene encodes CDR1 SEHNR and CDR2 FQNEAQ (reference sequence). There are 11 residues in the CDR3. This entry is derived from a study of blood T cell repertoires in COVID-19. Turning to the study itself: Acute-phase and convalescent COVID-19 samples originated in the United States, Italy and Spain. The analysed material was cDNA or gDNA that came from T cells, B-cell-depleted T cells, or PBMCs.

This TCR was recovered from a man in his fifties or sixties with active or convalescent COVID-19. Sequenced sample: peripheral blood. The J gene is TRBJ2-2, the V gene TRBV7-9; D not resolved. The CDR3 sequence: CASSSSWELFF. As DNA, the CDR3 is TGTGCCAGCAGCTCCAGTTGGGAGCTGTTTTTT. Based on the CDR3 plus reference TRBV7-9 and TRBJ2-2, the full variable domain is DTGVSQNPRHKITKRGQNVTFRCDPISEHNRLYWYRQTLGQGPEFLTYFQNEAQLEKSRLLSDRFSAERPKGSFSTLEIQRTEQGDSAMYLCASSSSWELFFGEGSRLTVL.